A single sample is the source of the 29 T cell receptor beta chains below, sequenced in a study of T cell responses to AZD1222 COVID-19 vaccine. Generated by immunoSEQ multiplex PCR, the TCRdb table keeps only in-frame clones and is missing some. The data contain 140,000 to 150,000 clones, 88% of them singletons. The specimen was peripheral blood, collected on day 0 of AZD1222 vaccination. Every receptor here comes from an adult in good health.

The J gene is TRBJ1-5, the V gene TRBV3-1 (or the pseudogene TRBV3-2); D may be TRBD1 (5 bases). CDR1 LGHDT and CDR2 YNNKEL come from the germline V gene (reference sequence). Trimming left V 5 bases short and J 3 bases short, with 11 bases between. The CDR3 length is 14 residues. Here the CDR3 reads CASSSRDFNQPQHF. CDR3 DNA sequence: TGTGCCAGCAGCTCCCGGGACTTCAATCAGCCCCAGCATTTT.

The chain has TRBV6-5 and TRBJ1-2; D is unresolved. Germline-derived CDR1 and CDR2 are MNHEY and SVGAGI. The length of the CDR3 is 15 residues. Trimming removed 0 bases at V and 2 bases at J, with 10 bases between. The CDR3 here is CASSYSRGGNYGYTF. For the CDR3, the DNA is TGTGCCAGCAGTTACTCGAGAGGAGGGAACTATGGCTACACCTTC.

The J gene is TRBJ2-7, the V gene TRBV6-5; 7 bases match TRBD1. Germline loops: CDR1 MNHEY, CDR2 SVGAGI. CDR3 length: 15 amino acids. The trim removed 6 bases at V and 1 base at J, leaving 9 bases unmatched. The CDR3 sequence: CASSRGQELSYEQYF. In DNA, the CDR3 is TGTGCCAGCAGCAGAGGACAGGAGTTATCCTACGAGCAGTACTTC.

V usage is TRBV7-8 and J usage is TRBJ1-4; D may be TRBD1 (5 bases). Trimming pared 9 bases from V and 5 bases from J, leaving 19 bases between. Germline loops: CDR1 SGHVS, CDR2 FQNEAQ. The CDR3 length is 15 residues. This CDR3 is CASKLTGLLNEKLFF. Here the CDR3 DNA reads TGTGCCAGTAAACTCACGGGACTTTTGAATGAAAAACTGTTTTTT.

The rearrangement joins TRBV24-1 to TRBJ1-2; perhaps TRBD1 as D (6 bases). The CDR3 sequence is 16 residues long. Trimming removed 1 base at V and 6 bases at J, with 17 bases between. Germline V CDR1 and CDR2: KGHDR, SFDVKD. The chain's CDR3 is CATSDLGGRGINGYTF. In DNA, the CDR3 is TGTGCCACCAGTGATTTAGGGGGACGAGGGATCAATGGCTACACCTTC.

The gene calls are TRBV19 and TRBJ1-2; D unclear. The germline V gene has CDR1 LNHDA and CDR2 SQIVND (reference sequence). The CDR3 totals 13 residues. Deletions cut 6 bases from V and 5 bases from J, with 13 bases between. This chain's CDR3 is CASRRETLYGYTF. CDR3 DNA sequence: TGTGCCAGTAGAAGGGAAACTTTATATGGCTACACCTTC.

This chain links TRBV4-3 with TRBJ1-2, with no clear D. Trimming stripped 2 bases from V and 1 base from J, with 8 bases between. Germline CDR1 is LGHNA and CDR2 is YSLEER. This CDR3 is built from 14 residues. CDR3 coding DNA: TGCGCCAGCAGCCAAAAGGTCCTTAACTATGGCTACACCTTC. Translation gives CASSQKVLNYGYTF.

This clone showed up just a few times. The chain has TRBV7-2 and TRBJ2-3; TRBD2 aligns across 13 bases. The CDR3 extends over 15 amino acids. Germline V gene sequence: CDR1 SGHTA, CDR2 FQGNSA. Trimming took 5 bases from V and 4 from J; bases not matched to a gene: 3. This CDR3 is CASSPGLAGADTQYF. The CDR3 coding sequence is TGTGCCAGCAGCCCAGGACTAGCGGGGGCAGATACGCAGTATTTT.

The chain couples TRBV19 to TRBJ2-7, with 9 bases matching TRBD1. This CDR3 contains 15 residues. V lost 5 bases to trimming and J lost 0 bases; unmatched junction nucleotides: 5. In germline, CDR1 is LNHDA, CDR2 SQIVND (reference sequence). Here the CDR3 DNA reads TGTGCCAGTAGTCGGGACAGGGCGAGCTCCTACGAGCAGTACTTC. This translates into CASSRDRASSYEQYF.

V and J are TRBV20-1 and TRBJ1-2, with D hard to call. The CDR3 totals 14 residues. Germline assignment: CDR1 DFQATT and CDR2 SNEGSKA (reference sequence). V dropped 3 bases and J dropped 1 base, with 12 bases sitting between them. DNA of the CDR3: TGCAGTGCTAGTCCACTAGACTTTAACTATGGCTACACCTTC. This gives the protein CSASPLDFNYGYTF.

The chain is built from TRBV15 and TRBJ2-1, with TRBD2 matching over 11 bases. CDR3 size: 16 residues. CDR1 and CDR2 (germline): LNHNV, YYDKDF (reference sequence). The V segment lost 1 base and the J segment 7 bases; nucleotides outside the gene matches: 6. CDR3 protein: CATSRAKLAGVNEQFF. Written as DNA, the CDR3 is TGTGCCACCAGCAGAGCGAAACTAGCGGGGGTGAATGAGCAGTTCTTC.

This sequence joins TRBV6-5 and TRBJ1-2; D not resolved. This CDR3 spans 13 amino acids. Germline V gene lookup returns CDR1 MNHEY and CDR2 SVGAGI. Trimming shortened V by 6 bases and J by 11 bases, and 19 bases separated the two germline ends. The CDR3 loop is CASRMDPQYGYTF. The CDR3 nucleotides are TGTGCCAGCAGAATGGACCCCCAGTACGGTTACACCTTC.

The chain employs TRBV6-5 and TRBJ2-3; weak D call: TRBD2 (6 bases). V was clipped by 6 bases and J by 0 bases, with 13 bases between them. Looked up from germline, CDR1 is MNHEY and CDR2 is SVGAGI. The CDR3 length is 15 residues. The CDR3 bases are TGTGCCAGCAGGCCAGGGAGGTCCAGCACAGATACGCAGTATTTT. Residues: CASRPGRSSTDTQYF.

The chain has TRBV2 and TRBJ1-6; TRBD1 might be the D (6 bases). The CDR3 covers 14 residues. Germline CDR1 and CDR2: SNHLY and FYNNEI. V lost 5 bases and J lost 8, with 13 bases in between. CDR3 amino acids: CASSQTGRDSPLHF. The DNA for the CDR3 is TGTGCCAGCAGTCAAACAGGGCGGGATTCACCCCTCCACTTT.

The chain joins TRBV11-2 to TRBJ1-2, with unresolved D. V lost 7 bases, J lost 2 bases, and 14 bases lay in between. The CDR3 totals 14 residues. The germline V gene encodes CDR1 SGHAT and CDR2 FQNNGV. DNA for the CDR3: TGTGCCAGCACCCCCTCGGGATCCAACTATGGCTACACCTTC. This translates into CASTPSGSNYGYTF. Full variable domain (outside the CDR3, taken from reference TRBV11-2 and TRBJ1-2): EAGVAQSPRYKIIEKRQSVAFWCNPISGHATLYWYQQILGQGPKLLIQFQNNGVVDDSQLPKDRFSAERLKGVDSTLKIQPAKLEDSAVYLCASTPSGSNYGYTFGSGTRLTVV.

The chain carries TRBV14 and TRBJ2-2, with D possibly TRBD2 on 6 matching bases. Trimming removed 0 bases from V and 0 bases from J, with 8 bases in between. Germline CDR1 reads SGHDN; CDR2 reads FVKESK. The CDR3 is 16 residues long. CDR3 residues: CASSQDWGANTGELFF. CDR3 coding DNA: TGTGCCAGCAGCCAAGATTGGGGGGCGAACACCGGGGAGCTGTTTTTT.

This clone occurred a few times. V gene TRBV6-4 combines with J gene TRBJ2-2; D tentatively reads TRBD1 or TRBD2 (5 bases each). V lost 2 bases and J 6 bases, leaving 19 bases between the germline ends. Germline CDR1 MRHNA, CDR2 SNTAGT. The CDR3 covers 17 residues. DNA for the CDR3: TGTGCCAGCAGTGACACCCGGGGCGGACCGGGACCCGGGGAGCTGTTTTTT. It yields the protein CASSDTRGGPGPGELFF.

CDR3 nucleotides: TGTGCCAGCAGCCTTAGCGGGGGGGAAACAGATACGCAGTATTTT. Its translation: CASSLSGGETDTQYF. V and J are TRBV7-2 and TRBJ2-3; 11 bases fit TRBD2. J was trimmed by 3 bases and V by 5 bases; bases with no gene match: 4. Germline CDR1 reads SGHTA; CDR2 reads FQGNSA. The CDR3 covers 15 residues.

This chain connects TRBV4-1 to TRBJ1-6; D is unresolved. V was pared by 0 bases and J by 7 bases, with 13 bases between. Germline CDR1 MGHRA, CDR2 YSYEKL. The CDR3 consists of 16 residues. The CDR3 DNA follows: TGCGCCAGCAGCCAAGAAGCAGCCGCTTCCAATTCACCCCTCCACTTT. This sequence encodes CASSQEAAASNSPLHF.

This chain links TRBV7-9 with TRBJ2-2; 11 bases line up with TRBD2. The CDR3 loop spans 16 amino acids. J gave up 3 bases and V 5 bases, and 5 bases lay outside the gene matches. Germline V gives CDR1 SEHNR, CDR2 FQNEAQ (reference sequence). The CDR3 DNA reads TGTGCCAGCAGCCTTAGCGGGGGGGCCTACACCGGGGAGCTGTTTTTT. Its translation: CASSLSGGAYTGELFF.

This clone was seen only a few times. Written as DNA, the CDR3 is TGTGCCAGCAGCTTAGGGCAGGGGGAGAGCAATCAGCCCCAGCATTTT. As protein: CASSLGQGESNQPQHF. This chain uses TRBV7-9 with TRBJ1-5, with TRBD1 identical over 7 bases. Germline-derived CDR1 and CDR2 are SEHNR and FQNEAQ (reference sequence). The CDR3 is 16 residues long. J was trimmed by 1 base and V by 1 base; bases with no gene match: 4. The full variable domain, in which reference TRBV7-9 and TRBJ1-5 provide the parts outside the CDR3, is DTGVSQNPRHKITKRGQNVTFRCDPISEHNRLYWYRQTLGQGPEFLTYFQNEAQLEKSRLLSDRFSAERPKGSFSTLEIQRTEQGDSAMYLCASSLGQGESNQPQHFGDGTRLSIL.

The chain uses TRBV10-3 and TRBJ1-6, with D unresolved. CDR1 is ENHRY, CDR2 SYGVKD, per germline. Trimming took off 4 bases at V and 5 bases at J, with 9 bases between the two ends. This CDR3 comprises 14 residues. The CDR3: CAISVRDNNSPLHF. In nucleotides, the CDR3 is TGTGCCATCAGTGTTAGGGATAATAATTCACCCCTCCACTTT.

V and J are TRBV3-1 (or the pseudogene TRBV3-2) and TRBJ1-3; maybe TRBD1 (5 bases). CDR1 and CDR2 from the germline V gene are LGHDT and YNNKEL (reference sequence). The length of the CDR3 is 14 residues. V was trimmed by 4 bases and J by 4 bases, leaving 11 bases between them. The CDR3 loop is CASSLSEGGNTIYF. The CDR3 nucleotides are TGTGCCAGCAGCCTCTCGGAGGGGGGAAACACCATATATTTT.

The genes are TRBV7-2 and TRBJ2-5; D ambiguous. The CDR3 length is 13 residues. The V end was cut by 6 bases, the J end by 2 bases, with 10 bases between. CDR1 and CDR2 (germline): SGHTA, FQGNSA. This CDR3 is CASSFMSQETQYF. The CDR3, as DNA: TGTGCCAGCAGTTTTATGTCACAAGAGACCCAGTACTTC.

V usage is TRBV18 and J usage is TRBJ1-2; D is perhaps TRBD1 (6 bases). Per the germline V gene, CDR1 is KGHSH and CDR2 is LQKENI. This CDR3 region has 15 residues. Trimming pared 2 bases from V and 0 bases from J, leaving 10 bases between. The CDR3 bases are TGTGCCAGCTCACCATCGGGGGCCCCTAACTATGGCTACACCTTC. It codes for CASSPSGAPNYGYTF.

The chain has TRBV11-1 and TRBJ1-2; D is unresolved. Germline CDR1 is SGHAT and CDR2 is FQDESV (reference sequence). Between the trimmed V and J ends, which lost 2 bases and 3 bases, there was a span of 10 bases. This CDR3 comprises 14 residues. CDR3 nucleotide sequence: TGTGCCAGCAGCTTAAGGAGTGTGGACTATGGCTACACCTTC. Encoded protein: CASSLRSVDYGYTF.

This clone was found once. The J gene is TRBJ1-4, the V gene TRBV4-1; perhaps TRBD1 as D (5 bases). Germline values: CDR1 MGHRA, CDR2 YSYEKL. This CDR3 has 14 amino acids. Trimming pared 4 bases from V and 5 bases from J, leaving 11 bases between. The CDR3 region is CASSLRDGNEKLFF. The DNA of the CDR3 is TGCGCCAGCAGCCTCCGGGACGGGAATGAAAAACTGTTTTTT.

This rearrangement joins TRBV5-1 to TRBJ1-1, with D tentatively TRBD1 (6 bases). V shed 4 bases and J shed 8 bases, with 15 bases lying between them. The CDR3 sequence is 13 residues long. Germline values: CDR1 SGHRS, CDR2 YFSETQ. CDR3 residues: CASSKGGRREAFF. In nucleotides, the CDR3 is TGCGCCAGCAGCAAAGGGGGTCGGCGAGAAGCTTTCTTT.

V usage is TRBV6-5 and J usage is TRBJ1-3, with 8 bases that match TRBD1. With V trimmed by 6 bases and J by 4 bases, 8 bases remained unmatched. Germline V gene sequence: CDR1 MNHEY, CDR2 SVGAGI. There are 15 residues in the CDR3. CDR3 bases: TGTGCCAGCAGGCCCAGGGGGCTAGGAGGAAACACCATATATTTT. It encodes CASRPRGLGGNTIYF.